The present TCR beta chain was sequenced within a study of shared clonotypes between healthy human individuals. This clone was counted once. Its antigen is as yet unknown. The sample carries other DNA sequences with the same CDR3. Study observations and caveats: Naive subsets, compared against memory subsets, generally had larger estimated richness values.

V was trimmed by 0 bases and J by 3 bases, leaving 7 bases between them. There are 14 residues in the CDR3. Germline V gene sequence: CDR1 SGHTA, CDR2 FQGNSA. Clones were sequenced by immunoSEQ multiplex PCR, and TCRdb holds only the in-frame ones, with some missing. The sample contains around 2.5 million clones, 93% of which appear only once. This rearrangement joins TRBV7-2 to TRBJ2-3; a possible D gene is TRBD1 (5 bases). The sample taken for sequencing was naive CD4+ T cells from PBMCs. The subset: CD45RA+ positively selected. The TCR comes from a man aged 18 to 35 in good health. Some clones in this sample may be carry-over from other donors' samples. CDR3 nucleotides: TGTGCCAGCAGCTTAGCCAGGGCAACAGATACGCAGTATTTT. It specifies CASSLARATDTQYF.